The 30 T cell receptor beta chains below all came from one sample that was sequenced in a study of blood T cells in healthy people across ages. A second roughly 6 to 12 cycle PCR used barcoded and J-beta primers. MiXCR, applied by TCRdb to the 5' RACE reads, yields one record per CDR3 protein. The repertoire has approximately 1,000,000 distinct CDR3 sequences, around two fifths of them found once; the top ten carry about 12%. The specimen sequenced was blood. The receptors here all came from a man aged 18 to 29 in good health.

This clonotype showed up many times. The chain carries TRBV5-1 and TRBJ2-4; D might be TRBD1 (6 bases). V shed 0 bases and J shed 2 bases, with 9 bases lying between them. The CDR3 runs to 15 residues. The germline gives CDR1 SGHRS, CDR2 YFSETQ. The CDR3 DNA reads as TGCGCCAGCAGCTTGGCCGGGACAACCAAAAACATTCAGTACTTC. Its translation is CASSLAGTTKNIQYF.

Concerning this clonotype itself: A much larger clone sits a single nucleotide away, making a read error possible. The V gene is TRBV20-1, the J gene TRBJ2-7; 7 bases fit TRBD1. V shed 0 bases, J shed 12 bases, and the junction held 20 bases outside the gene matches. From germline, CDR1 is DFQATT and CDR2 SNEGSKA (reference sequence). This CDR3 is 16 amino acids long. Here the CDR3 DNA reads TGCAGTGCTAGAGATCGTCCAGGGGGTTTTTTTGAGACCCGGTACTTC. Protein: CSARDRPGGFFETRYF.

V gene TRBV5-1 combines with J gene TRBJ1-4; D perhaps matches TRBD1 (6 bases). The CDR3 totals 12 residues. CDR1 SGHRS and CDR2 YFSETQ come from the germline V gene. V was shortened by 3 bases and J by 13 bases, with 13 bases between the two germline ends. For the CDR3, the DNA is TGCGCCAGCAGCTGGGAGGGGGGCCGACTGTTTTTT. This codes for CASSWEGGRLFF.

This clonotype has a handful of counts. This chain links TRBV28 with TRBJ1-6, with D possibly being TRBD1 (6 bases). V was trimmed by 7 bases and J by 8 bases, leaving 18 bases between them. The CDR3 spans 15 residues. Germline V lookup: CDR1 MDHEN, CDR2 SYDVKM. CDR3 DNA: TGTGCCAGCAACAGCGGGACAAACCATGATTCACCCCTCCACTTT. Its protein product is CASNSGTNHDSPLHF.

This rearrangement joins TRBV6-2 or TRBV6-3 to TRBJ1-2; TRBD1 might be the D (5 bases). Trimming shortened V by 0 bases and J by 0 bases, and 11 bases separated the two germline ends. The CDR3 runs to 16 residues. From germline, CDR1 is MNHEY and CDR2 SVGEGT. CDR3 amino acids: CASSYSGRGTNYGYTF. CDR3 sequence (DNA): TGTGCCAGCAGTTACTCGGGACGGGGGACTAACTATGGCTACACCTTC.

The chain has TRBV7-2 and TRBJ1-2, with D possibly TRBD1 on 6 matching bases. Per germline, CDR1 SGHTA and CDR2 FQGNSA. There are 15 residues in the CDR3. V was cut by 5 bases and J by 5 bases, with 18 bases left in between. The CDR3 here is CASSTRQVPSYGYTF. CDR3 nucleotides: TGTGCCAGCAGCACAAGACAGGTTCCTTCGTATGGCTACACCTTC.

About this clonotype: A junction end diverges from the germline sequence, so it may reflect a read error. The chain links TRBV5-5 to TRBJ2-5, with D possibly matching TRBD2 (6 bases). CDR1 is SGHKS, CDR2 YYEKEE, per germline (reference sequence). The CDR3 runs to 14 residues. The chain's CDR3 is CANSAGLYQETQYF. The CDR3 DNA reads as TGTGCCAACAGCGCGGGGCTGTACCAAGAGACCCAGTACTTC.

In its sample, this clonotype was seen a few times. The CDR3 DNA is TGTGCCAGCAGCTTAGGTAGCGGGCTTTACAATGAGCAGTTCTTC. It yields the protein CASSLGSGLYNEQFF. This chain joins TRBV7-6 and TRBJ2-1, with TRBD2 matching over 7 bases. With V trimmed by 1 base and J by 4 bases, 4 bases remained unmatched. Germline V lookup: CDR1 SGHVS, CDR2 FNYEAQ. The CDR3 consists of 15 residues. Drawing the rest from reference TRBV7-6 and TRBJ2-1, the complete variable domain is GAGVSQSPRYKVTKRGQDVALRCDPISGHVSLYWYRQALGQGPEFLTYFNYEAQQDKSGLPNDRFSAERPEGSISTLTIQRTEQRDSAMYRCASSLGSGLYNEQFFGPGTRLTVL.

The rearrangement uses TRBV5-1 and TRBJ2-1, with D hard to call. V was cut by 3 bases and J by 4 bases, with 17 bases left in between. Germline V CDR1 and CDR2: SGHRS, YFSETQ. The CDR3 has 16 residues. The CDR3 sequence is CASSSDLQVGYNEQFF. The CDR3 bases are TGCGCCAGCAGCTCGGACCTGCAAGTAGGTTACAATGAGCAGTTCTTC.

This clonotype came up a few times. V and J are TRBV7-2 and TRBJ1-3, with 7 bases matching TRBD1. CDR3 length equals 14 residues. The V and J ends lost 5 bases and 2 bases, in that order; junction bases with no gene match: 3. Germline assignment: CDR1 SGHTA and CDR2 FQGNSA. The chain's CDR3 is CASSLGQTGNTIYF. The CDR3, as DNA: TGTGCCAGCAGCCTGGGACAGACTGGAAACACCATATATTTT.

Comment on this clonotype: The conserved closing phenylalanine or tryptophan is absent in this CDR3, likely reflecting a read error. The V gene is TRBV5-1, the J gene TRBJ2-7; perhaps TRBD2 as D (5 bases). CDR1 and CDR2 (germline): SGHRS, YFSETQ. V shed 4 bases and J shed 2 bases, with 13 bases lying between them. This CDR3 has 14 amino acids. The CDR3: CASSVQSEAYEQYL. The CDR3, as DNA: TGCGCCAGCAGCGTCCAGTCGGAGGCCTACGAGCAGTACCTC.

This chain uses TRBV6-2 or TRBV6-3 with TRBJ1-5; D is uncertain. This CDR3 has 12 residues. Trimming cost V 2 bases and J 6 bases, with 5 bases left between them. Germline loops: CDR1 MNHEY, CDR2 SVGEGT. The CDR3 region has the DNA TGTGCCAGCAGTTACGTTCCTCAGCCCCAGCATTTT. It is translated as CASSYVPQPQHF.

This clonotype has more than one count but fewer than ten. The chain carries TRBV25-1 and TRBJ1-1; tentative D call: TRBD1 (5 bases). Germline CDR1 is MGHDK and CDR2 is SYGVNS. The CDR3 is 14 residues long. V lost 7 bases and J 5 bases, leaving 17 bases between the germline ends. The CDR3 reads CASNIDLSGTEAFF. CDR3 bases: TGTGCCAGCAACATCGATCTGTCAGGGACTGAAGCTTTCTTT.

V is TRBV7-2 and J is TRBJ2-1; 8 nucleotides match TRBD1. The germline CDR1 and CDR2 sequences are SGHTA and FQGNSA. V dropped 5 bases and J dropped 1; count of bases not matched to a gene: 4. This CDR3 has 15 residues. DNA for the CDR3: TGTGCCAGCAGCAACGACAGGGGTTCCTACAATGAGCAGTTCTTC. Protein product: CASSNDRGSYNEQFF. The whole variable domain, remainder taken from reference TRBV7-2 and TRBJ2-1, is GAGVSQSPSNKVTEKGKDVELRCDPISGHTALYWYRQSLGQGLEFLIYFQGNSAPDKSGLPSDRFSAERTGGSVSTLTIQRTQQEDSAVYLCASSNDRGSYNEQFFGPGTRLTVL.

This clonotype was found many times. The chain combines TRBV12-3 or TRBV12-4 with TRBJ1-6, with TRBD1 as a possible D gene (5 bases). The germline V and J ends were trimmed by 3 bases and 6 bases, with 12 bases remaining between them. CDR3 size: 15 residues. The CDR3, as DNA: TGTGCCAGCAGTTTGGGGGGAAGCGGTAATTCACCCCTCCACTTT. Translation gives CASSLGGSGNSPLHF.

This clonotype occurred a few times. V gene TRBV20-1 combines with J gene TRBJ2-5, with D hard to call. Looked up from germline, CDR1 is DFQATT and CDR2 is SNEGSKA (reference sequence). This CDR3 spans 14 amino acids. Trimming pared 0 bases from V and 1 base from J, leaving 9 bases between. The CDR3 sequence is CSARDPPGQETQYF. As DNA, the CDR3 is TGCAGTGCTAGAGATCCTCCCGGCCAAGAGACCCAGTACTTC.

This chain uses TRBV12-3 or TRBV12-4 with TRBJ2-5, with D perhaps being TRBD1 or TRBD2 (5 bases each). The CDR3 is 13 amino acids. The V gene lost 6 bases and the J gene lost 11 bases, with 19 bases spanning the gap. The CDR3 region is CASRTGTLNEQYF. CDR3 DNA: TGTGCCAGCAGGACCGGGACCTTGAATGAGCAGTACTTC.

The chain has TRBV28 and TRBJ1-5, with unresolved D. Trimming shortened V by 5 bases and J by 7 bases, and 15 bases separated the two germline ends. Germline CDR1 is MDHEN and CDR2 is SYDVKM. The CDR3 has 14 amino acids. The CDR3 coding sequence is TGTGCCAGCAGTCCAGGTGGATCACGGCAGCCCCAGCATTTT. Translation gives CASSPGGSRQPQHF.

The chain combines TRBV7-9 with TRBJ2-1, with 10 bases aligning to TRBD2. CDR1 is SEHNR and CDR2 is FQNEAQ in the germline V gene (reference sequence). The CDR3 loop spans 15 amino acids. J was trimmed by 4 bases and V by 6 bases; bases with no gene match: 6. For the CDR3, the DNA is TGTGCCAGCAGGTCTAGACTAGCGGGTTACAATGAGCAGTTCTTC. Protein product: CASRSRLAGYNEQFF.

The chain uses TRBV7-8 and TRBJ2-2; D is uncertain. The CDR3 length is 15 residues. V lost 5 bases, J lost 8 bases, and 18 bases lay in between. The germline gives CDR1 SGHVS, CDR2 FQNEAQ. DNA of the CDR3: TGTGCCAGCAGCGCCAGTAATGTTGTACTGGGGGAGCTGTTTTTT. Encoded protein: CASSASNVVLGELFF.

V and J are TRBV12-3 or TRBV12-4 and TRBJ1-5, with TRBD1 as a possible D gene (6 bases). V shed 2 bases and J shed 2 bases, with 13 bases lying between them. The CDR3 is made up of 16 amino acids. In DNA form, the CDR3 reads TGTGCCAGCAGTTTACGCGGACAGATGGGCAATCAGCCCCAGCATTTT. Translation gives CASSLRGQMGNQPQHF.

The table lists this clonotype with a few counts. The J gene is TRBJ1-4, the V gene TRBV6-5, with D perhaps TRBD1 (5 bases). V dropped 4 bases and J dropped 10 bases, with 10 bases sitting between them. The CDR3 sequence is 12 residues long. Germline CDR1 reads MNHEY; CDR2 reads SVGAGI. CDR3 loop: CASSSSGIKLFF. The CDR3 bases are TGTGCCAGCAGTTCCTCAGGGATAAAACTGTTTTTT.

This chain links TRBV27 with TRBJ2-7; D unclear. The V gene lost 0 bases and the J gene lost 5 bases, with 8 bases spanning the gap. The CDR3 runs to 13 residues. Looked up from germline, CDR1 is MNHEY and CDR2 is SMNVEV (reference sequence). The CDR3 DNA follows: TGTGCCAGCAGTTTATCATGGGGTGACGAGCAGTACTTC. Translating it yields CASSLSWGDEQYF.

Regarding this clonotype: This clone may be a read error of a much larger clone one base away. The rearrangement uses TRBV20-1 and TRBJ2-1; D ambiguous. The CDR3 has 14 amino acids. Per the germline V gene, CDR1 is DFQATT and CDR2 is SNEGSKA (reference sequence). The CDR3 nucleotides are TGCAGTGCTAGAGGGGGTAGCTCTGACAAGGAGCAGTTCTTC. This encodes CSARGGSSDKEQFF.

This clonotype was picked up a small number of times. The rearrangement links TRBV20-1 to TRBJ1-2, with D perhaps matching TRBD1 (5 bases). CDR1 is DFQATT and CDR2 is SNEGSKA in the germline V gene (reference sequence). V lost 3 bases, J lost 0 bases, and 8 bases lay in between. The CDR3 totals 13 residues. This CDR3 reads CSARQDTNYGYTF. CDR3 DNA sequence: TGCAGTGCTAGGCAGGACACTAACTATGGCTACACCTTC.

This clonotype was recorded only once. The V and J genes are TRBV20-1 and TRBJ1-4; D is unresolved. The CDR3 is 11 residues long. Germline CDR1 and CDR2: DFQATT and SNEGSKA (reference sequence). Trimming removed 6 bases from V and 7 bases from J, with 9 bases in between. CDR3 coding DNA: TGCAGTGCAGGGAGGAGTGAAAAACTGTTTTTT. Amino acid sequence: CSAGRSEKLFF.

The chain employs TRBV4-1 and TRBJ1-1, with 8 bases aligning to TRBD1. This CDR3 contains 15 residues. J gave up 5 bases and V 7 bases, and 12 bases lay outside the gene matches. CDR1 and CDR2 (germline): MGHRA, YSYEKL. The CDR3 spells CASTPQGRGQTEAFF. The CDR3 DNA reads TGCGCCAGCACACCCCAGGGCAGGGGGCAGACTGAAGCTTTCTTT.

This clonotype has just a few counts. The CDR3 DNA reads TGCAGTGCTAGTCGCGGCCAGACCCATTTCTATGGCTACACCTTC. This translates into CSASRGQTHFYGYTF. V is TRBV20-1 and J is TRBJ1-2, with no clear D. V shed 3 bases and J shed 4 bases, with 18 bases lying between them. CDR3 length: 15 amino acids. CDR1 is DFQATT and CDR2 is SNEGSKA in the germline V gene (reference sequence).

This clonotype was seen a single time. The rearrangement joins TRBV7-9 to TRBJ2-3, with D possibly TRBD1 on 5 matching bases. From germline, CDR1 is SEHNR and CDR2 FQNEAQ (reference sequence). The V and J ends lost 5 bases and 2 bases respectively, with 14 bases between them. The CDR3 is 15 amino acids. For the CDR3, the DNA is TGTGCCAGCAGCCCCCAGGGAAGCGACACAGATACGCAGTATTTT. Encoded protein: CASSPQGSDTDTQYF.

This sequence joins TRBV18 and TRBJ1-1; no reliable D call. The germline V gene has CDR1 KGHSH and CDR2 LQKENI. The CDR3 totals 16 residues. The ends were cut back, 4 bases at V and 1 base at J, with 16 bases in the middle. DNA of the CDR3: TGTGCCAGCTCACTCCTATCTTCCGGGCCGAACACTGAAGCTTTCTTT. It codes for CASSLLSSGPNTEAFF.